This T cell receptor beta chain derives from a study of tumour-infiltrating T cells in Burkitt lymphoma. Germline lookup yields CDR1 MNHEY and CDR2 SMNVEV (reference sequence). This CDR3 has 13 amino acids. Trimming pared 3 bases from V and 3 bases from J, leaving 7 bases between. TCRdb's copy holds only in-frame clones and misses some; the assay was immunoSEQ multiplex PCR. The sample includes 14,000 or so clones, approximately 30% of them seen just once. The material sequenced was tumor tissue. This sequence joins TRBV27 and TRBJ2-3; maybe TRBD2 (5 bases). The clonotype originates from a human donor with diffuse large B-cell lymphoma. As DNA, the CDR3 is TGTGCCAGCAGTTTCGAGCGGACAGATACGCAGTATTTT. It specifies CASSFERTDTQYF.